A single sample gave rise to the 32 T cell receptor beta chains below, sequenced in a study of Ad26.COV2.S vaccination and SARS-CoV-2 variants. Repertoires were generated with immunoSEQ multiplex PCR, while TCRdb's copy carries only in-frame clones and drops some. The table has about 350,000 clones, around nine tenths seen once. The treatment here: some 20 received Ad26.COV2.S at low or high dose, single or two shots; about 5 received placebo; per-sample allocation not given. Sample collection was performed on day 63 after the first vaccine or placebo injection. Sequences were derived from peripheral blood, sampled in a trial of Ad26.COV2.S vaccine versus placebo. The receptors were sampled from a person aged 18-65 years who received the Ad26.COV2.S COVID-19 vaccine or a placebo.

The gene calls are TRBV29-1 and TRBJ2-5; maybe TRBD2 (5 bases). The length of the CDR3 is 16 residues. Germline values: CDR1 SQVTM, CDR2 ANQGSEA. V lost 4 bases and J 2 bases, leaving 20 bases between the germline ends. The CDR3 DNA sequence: TGCAGCGTTGCCCCCCTTCAAAGGCGGGTACAAGAGACCCAGTACTTC. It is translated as CSVAPLQRRVQETQYF. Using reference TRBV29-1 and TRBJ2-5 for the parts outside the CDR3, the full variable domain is SAVISQKPSRDICQRGTSLTIQCQVDSQVTMMFWYRQQPGQSLTLIATANQGSEATYESGFVIDKFPISRPNLTFSTLTVSNMSPEDSSIYLCSVAPLQRRVQETQYFGPGTRLLVL.

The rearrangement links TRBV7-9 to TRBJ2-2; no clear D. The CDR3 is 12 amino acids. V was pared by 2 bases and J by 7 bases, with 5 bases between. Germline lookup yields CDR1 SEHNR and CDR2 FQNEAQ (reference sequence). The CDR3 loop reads CASSLSHGELFF. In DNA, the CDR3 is TGTGCCAGCAGCTTATCCCACGGGGAGCTGTTTTTT. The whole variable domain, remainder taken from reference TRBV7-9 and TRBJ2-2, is DTGVSQNPRHKITKRGQNVTFRCDPISEHNRLYWYRQTLGQGPEFLTYFQNEAQLEKSRLLSDRFSAERPKGSFSTLEIQRTEQGDSAMYLCASSLSHGELFFGEGSRLTVL.

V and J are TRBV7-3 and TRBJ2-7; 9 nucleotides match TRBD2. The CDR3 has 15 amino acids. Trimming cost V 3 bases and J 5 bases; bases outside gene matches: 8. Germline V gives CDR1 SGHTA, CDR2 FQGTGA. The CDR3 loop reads CASSFGLASSHEQYF. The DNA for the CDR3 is TGTGCCAGCAGCTTTGGACTAGCGAGTTCCCACGAGCAGTACTTC.

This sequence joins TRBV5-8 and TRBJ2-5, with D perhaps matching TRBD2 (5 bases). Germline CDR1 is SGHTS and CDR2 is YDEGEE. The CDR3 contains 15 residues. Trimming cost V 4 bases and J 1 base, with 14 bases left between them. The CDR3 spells CASSNSGISQETQYF. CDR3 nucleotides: TGTGCCAGCAGCAACTCGGGAATCTCCCAAGAGACCCAGTACTTC.

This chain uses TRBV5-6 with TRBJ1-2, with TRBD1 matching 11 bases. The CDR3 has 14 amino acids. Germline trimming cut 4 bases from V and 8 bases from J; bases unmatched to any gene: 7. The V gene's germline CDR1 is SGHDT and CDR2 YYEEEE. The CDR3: CASSGQGARFGYTF. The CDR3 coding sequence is TGTGCCAGCAGCGGACAGGGGGCTAGGTTCGGCTACACCTTC.

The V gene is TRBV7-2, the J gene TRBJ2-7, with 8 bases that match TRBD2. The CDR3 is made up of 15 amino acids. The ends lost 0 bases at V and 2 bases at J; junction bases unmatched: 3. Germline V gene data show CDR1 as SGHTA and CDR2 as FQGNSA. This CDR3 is CASSLAGTRTYEQYF. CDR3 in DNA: TGTGCCAGCAGCTTAGCGGGGACTAGAACCTACGAGCAGTACTTC.

The CDR3 region has the DNA TGTGCCAGCAGCCCAACCCCCCTCACTGAAGCTTTCTTT. Protein product: CASSPTPLTEAFF. The chain recombines TRBV5-4 with TRBJ1-1; D gene ambiguous. Looked up from germline, CDR1 is SGHNT and CDR2 is YYREEE (reference sequence). The CDR3 has 13 residues. V was pared by 4 bases and J by 4 bases, with 11 bases between.

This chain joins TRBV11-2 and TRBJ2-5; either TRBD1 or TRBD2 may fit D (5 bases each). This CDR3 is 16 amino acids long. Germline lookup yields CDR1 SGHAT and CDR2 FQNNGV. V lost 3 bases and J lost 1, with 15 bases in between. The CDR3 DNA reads TGTGCCAGCAGCTTCGGGACGGTCCTCGTCCAAGAGACCCAGTACTTC. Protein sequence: CASSFGTVLVQETQYF. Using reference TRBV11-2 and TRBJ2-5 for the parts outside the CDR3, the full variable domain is EAGVAQSPRYKIIEKRQSVAFWCNPISGHATLYWYQQILGQGPKLLIQFQNNGVVDDSQLPKDRFSAERLKGVDSTLKIQPAKLEDSAVYLCASSFGTVLVQETQYFGPGTRLLVL.

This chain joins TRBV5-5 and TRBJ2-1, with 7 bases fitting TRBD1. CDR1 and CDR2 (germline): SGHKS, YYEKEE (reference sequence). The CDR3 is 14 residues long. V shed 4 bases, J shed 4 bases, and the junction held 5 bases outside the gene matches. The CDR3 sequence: CASSKGQSYNEQFF. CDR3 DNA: TGTGCCAGCAGCAAGGGACAGTCTTACAATGAGCAGTTCTTC.

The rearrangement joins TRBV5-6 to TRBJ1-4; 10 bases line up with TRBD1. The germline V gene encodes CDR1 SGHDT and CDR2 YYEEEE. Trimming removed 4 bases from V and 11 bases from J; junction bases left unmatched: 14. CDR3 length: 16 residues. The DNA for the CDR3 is TGTGCCAGCAGCGTGGGAGACAGGGGGCCTAGTGGGAAACTGTTTTTT. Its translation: CASSVGDRGPSGKLFF.

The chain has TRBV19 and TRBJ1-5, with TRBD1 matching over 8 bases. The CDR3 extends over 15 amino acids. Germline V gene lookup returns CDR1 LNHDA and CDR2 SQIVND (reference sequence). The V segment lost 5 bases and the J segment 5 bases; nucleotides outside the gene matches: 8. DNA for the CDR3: TGTGCCAGTAGTCCCGGGACAGGCCAGTATCAGCCCCAGCATTTT. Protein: CASSPGTGQYQPQHF. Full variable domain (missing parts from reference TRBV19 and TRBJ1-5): DGGITQSPKYLFRKEGQNVTLSCEQNLNHDAMYWYRQDPGQGLRLIYYSQIVNDFQKGDIAEGYSVSREKKESFPLTVTSAQKNPTAFYLCASSPGTGQYQPQHFGDGTRLSIL.

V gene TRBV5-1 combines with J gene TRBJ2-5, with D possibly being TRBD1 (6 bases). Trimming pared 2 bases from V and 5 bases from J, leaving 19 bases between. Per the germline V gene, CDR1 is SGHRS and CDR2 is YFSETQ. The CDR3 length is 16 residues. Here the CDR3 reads CASSFLDLGGRETQYF. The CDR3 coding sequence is TGCGCCAGCAGCTTCCTCGACCTAGGGGGAAGGGAGACCCAGTACTTC.

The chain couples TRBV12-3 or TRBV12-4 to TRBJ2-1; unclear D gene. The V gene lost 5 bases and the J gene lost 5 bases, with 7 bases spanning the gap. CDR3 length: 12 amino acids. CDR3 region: CASSPYHNEQFF. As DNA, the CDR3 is TGTGCCAGCAGTCCCTACCACAATGAGCAGTTCTTC.

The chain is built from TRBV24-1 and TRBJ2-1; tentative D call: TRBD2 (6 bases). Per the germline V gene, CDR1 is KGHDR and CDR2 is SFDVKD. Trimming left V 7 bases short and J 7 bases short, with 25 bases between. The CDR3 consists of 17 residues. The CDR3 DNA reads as TGTGCCACCAGCCCTAACCCCGGGACGACGGAGGGGAATGAGCAGTTCTTC. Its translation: CATSPNPGTTEGNEQFF.

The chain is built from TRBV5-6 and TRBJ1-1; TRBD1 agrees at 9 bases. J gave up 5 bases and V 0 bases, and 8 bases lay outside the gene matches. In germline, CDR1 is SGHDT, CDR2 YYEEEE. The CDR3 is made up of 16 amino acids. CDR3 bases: TGTGCCAGCAGCTTGGGAGGACAGGGGCCGAGGACTGAAGCTTTCTTT. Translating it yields CASSLGGQGPRTEAFF.

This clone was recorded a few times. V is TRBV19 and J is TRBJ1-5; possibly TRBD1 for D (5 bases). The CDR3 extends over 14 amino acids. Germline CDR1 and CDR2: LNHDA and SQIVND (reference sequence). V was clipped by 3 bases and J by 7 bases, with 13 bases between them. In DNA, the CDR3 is TGTGCCAGTAGTATCCTGACAGCGGCCCAGCCCCAGCATTTT. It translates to CASSILTAAQPQHF.

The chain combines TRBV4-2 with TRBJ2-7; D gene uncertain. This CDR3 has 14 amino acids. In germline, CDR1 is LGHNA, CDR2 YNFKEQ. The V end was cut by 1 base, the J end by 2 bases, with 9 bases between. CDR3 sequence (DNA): TGTGCCAGCAGCCAAGGCCTGGGCACCTACGAGCAGTACTTC. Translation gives CASSQGLGTYEQYF.

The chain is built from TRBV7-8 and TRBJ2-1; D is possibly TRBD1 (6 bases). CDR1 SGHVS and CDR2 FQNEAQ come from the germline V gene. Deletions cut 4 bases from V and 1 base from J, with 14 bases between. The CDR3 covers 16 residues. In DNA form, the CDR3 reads TGTGCCAGCAGCTCAACAGGGAACCCATCCTACAATGAGCAGTTCTTC. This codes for CASSSTGNPSYNEQFF.

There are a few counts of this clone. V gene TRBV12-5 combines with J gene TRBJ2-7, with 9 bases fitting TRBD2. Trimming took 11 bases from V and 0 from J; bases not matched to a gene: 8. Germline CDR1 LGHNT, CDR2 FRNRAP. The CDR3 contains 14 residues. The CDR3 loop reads CASLAGVPSYEQYF. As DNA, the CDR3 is TGTGCTTCCTTAGCGGGAGTACCCTCCTACGAGCAGTACTTC.

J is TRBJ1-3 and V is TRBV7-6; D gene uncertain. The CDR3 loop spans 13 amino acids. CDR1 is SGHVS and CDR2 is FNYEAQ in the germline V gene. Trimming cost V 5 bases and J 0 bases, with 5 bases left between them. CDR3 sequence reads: CASSRDSGNTIYF. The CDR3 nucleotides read TGTGCCAGCAGCAGAGACTCTGGAAACACCATATATTTT.

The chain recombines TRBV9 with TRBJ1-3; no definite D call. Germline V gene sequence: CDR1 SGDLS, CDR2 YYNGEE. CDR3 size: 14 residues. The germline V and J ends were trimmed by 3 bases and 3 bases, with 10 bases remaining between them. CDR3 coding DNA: TGTGCCAGCAGCGCGGATCCAGGTGGAAACACCATATATTTT. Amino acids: CASSADPGGNTIYF. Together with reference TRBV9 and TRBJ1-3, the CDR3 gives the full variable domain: DSGVTQTPKHLITATGQRVTLRCSPRSGDLSVYWYQQSLDQGLQFLIQYYNGEERAKGNILERFSAQQFPDLHSELNLSSLELGDSALYFCASSADPGGNTIYFGEGSWLTVV.

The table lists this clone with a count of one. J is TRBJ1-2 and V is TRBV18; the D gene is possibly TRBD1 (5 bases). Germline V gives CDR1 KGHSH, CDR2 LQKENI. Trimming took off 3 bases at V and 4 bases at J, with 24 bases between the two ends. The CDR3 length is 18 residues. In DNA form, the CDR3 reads TGTGCCAGCTCACCCCAGGGATCTCTGATATTAAAGGGCTATGGCTACACCTTC. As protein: CASSPQGSLILKGYGYTF.

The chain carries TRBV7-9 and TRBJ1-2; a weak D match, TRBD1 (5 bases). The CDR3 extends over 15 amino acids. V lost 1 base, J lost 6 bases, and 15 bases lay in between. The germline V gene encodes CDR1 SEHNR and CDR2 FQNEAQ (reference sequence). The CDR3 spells CASSLGRGERDGYTF. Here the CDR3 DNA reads TGTGCCAGCAGCTTAGGGCGGGGGGAAAGGGATGGCTACACCTTC.

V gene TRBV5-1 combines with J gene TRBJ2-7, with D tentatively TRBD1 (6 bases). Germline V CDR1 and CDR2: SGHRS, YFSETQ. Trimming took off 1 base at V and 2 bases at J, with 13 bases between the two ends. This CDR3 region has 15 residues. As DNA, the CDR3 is TGCGCCAGCAGCTTGTTGGAGACAGGAGCCTACGAGCAGTACTTC. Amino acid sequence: CASSLLETGAYEQYF.

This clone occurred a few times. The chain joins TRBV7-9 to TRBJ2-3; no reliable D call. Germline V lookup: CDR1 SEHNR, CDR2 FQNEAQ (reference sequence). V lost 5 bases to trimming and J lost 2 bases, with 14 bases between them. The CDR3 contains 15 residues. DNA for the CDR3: TGTGCCAGCAGCCCGGACGGCTTATCCACAGATACGCAGTATTTT. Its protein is CASSPDGLSTDTQYF.

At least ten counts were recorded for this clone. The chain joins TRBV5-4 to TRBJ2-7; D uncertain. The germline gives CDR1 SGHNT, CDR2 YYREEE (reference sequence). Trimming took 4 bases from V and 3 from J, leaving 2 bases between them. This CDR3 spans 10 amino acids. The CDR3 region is CASSNYEQYF. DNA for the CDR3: TGTGCCAGCAGCAACTACGAGCAGTACTTC.

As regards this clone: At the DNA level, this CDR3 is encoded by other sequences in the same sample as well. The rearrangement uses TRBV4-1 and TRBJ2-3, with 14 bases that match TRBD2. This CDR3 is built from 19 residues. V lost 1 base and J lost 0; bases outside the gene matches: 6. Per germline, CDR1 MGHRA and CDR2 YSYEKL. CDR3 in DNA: TGCGCCAGCAGCCAAGCAGCGACTAGCGGGGGGGCGAGCACAGATACGCAGTATTTT. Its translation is CASSQAATSGGASTDTQYF.

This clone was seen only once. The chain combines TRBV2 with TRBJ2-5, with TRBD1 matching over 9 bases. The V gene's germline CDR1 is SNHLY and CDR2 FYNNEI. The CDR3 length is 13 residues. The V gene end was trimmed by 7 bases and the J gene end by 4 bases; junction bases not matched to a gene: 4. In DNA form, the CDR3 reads TGTGCCAGCACGGGACAGGGAGGAGAGACCCAGTACTTC. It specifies CASTGQGGETQYF.

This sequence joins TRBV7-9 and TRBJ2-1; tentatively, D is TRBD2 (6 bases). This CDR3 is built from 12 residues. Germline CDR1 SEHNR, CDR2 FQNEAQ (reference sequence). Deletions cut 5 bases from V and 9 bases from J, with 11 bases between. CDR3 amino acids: CASSDGGLEQFF. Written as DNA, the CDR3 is TGTGCCAGCAGCGATGGAGGGCTTGAGCAGTTCTTC.

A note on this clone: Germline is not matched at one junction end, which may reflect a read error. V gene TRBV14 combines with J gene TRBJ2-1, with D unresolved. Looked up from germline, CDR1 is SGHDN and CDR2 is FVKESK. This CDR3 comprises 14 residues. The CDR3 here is CATSRTSSYNEQFF. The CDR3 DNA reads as TGTGCCACCAGCCGTACAAGCTCCTACAATGAGCAGTTCTTC.

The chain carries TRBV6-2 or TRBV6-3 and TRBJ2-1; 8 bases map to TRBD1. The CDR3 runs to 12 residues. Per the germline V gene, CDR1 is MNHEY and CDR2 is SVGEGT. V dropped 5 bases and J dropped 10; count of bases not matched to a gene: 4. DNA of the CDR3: TGTGCCAGCAGTCCAGGGGGCGAAGAGCAGTTCTTC. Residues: CASSPGGEEQFF.

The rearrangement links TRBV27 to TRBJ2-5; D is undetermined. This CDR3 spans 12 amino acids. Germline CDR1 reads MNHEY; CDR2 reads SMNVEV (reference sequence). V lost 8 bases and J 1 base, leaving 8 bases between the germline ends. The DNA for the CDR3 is TGTGCCAGCGGGCGCGTCCAAGAGACCCAGTACTTC. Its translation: CASGRVQETQYF.